Each of the 3 T cell receptor beta chains below was sequenced from the same sample in a study of CXCR3-negative and CXCR3-positive naive CD8 T cells. Study conclusions and caveats: In CXCR3-positive naive cells, the TRB CDR3s were more hydrophobic than in CXCR3-negative naive cells.

Their antigen targets remain unknown. The authors prepared UMI-labeled TRB cDNA libraries by 5' RACE. Reprocessing the 5' RACE reads, TCRdb reports a single entry for every CDR3 protein and omits DNA. This sample's table has around 160,000 distinct CDR3 sequences. The specimen was naive CXCR3+ CD8+ T cells from blood. Stated subset: CD45RO-CCR7+CD27+CD95- naive CD8+ T cells expressing CXCR3 (TNR3+). Every receptor here comes from a human donor in good health. Some clones in this sample may be carry-over from other donors' samples.

The V and J genes are TRBV13 and TRBJ2-1. The CDR3 consists of 15 residues. Germline CDR1 and CDR2: PRHDT and FYEKMQ (reference sequence). CDR3 in amino acids: CASSPSGRPFNEQFF.

The chain combines TRBV28 with TRBJ2-3; TCRdb returns TRBD1, unconfirmable since there is no DNA. This CDR3 contains 18 residues. Germline V lookup: CDR1 MDHEN, CDR2 SYDVKM. The CDR3 protein is CASSFPVLMGASADTQYF.

V and J are TRBV7-8 and TRBJ2-5. Germline V CDR1 and CDR2: SGHVS, FQNEAQ. This CDR3 is built from 15 residues. The CDR3 sequence is CASSFMDVVAETQYF. The full variable domain, completed using reference TRBV7-8 and TRBJ2-5, is GAGVSQSPRYKVAKRGQDVALRCDPISGHVSLFWYQQALGQGPEFLTYFQNEAQLDKSGLPSDRFFAERPEGSVSTLKIQRTQQEDSAVYLCASSFMDVVAETQYFGPGTRLLVL.